This entry lists 23 T cell receptor beta chains sequenced from one sample in a study of blood T cells in healthy people across ages. A second about 7 to 11 cycle PCR used barcoded and J-beta primers. TCRdb analysed the 5' RACE reads with MiXCR anew, one entry per CDR3 protein. This table has over 500,000 distinct CDR3 sequences, 52% appearing once. Sequencing was done on a sample of blood. The receptors were sampled from a woman older than 75 in good health.

This chain links TRBV20-1 with TRBJ1-2, with D possibly matching TRBD1 (5 bases). V shed 6 bases and J shed 2 bases, with 13 bases lying between them. The germline CDR1 and CDR2 sequences are DFQATT and SNEGSKA (reference sequence). This CDR3 has 13 residues. In nucleotides, the CDR3 is TGCAGTGCCAATCACGGGGCCAACTATGGCTACACCTTC. This gives the protein CSANHGANYGYTF.

The sample holds a few counts of this clonotype. The gene calls are TRBV10-3 and TRBJ2-2, with 8 bases fitting TRBD1. This CDR3 is 16 amino acids long. J was trimmed by 5 bases and V by 6 bases; bases with no gene match: 11. Germline assignment: CDR1 ENHRY and CDR2 SYGVKD. CDR3 sequence reads: CAIRVSPDRGTGELFF. The CDR3, as DNA: TGTGCCATCAGGGTTTCCCCCGACAGGGGAACCGGGGAGCTGTTTTTT.

In its sample, this clonotype was seen a few times. The chain combines TRBV25-1 with TRBJ2-3; D is uncertain. Germline V gene data show CDR1 as MGHDK and CDR2 as SYGVNS. The V end lost 4 bases, the J end lost 1 base, and 6 bases lay between the germline ends. The CDR3 consists of 13 residues. CDR3: CASSAGRTDTQYF. The CDR3 DNA is TGTGCCAGCAGTGCGGGCCGCACAGATACGCAGTATTTT.

Comment on this clonotype: One end of the junction is discordant with germline, which a read error may explain. This chain uses TRBV29-1 with TRBJ1-1, with D perhaps matching TRBD1 (6 bases). This CDR3 region has 12 residues. Germline CDR1 reads SQVTM; CDR2 reads ANQGSEA. CDR3 DNA: TGCAGCGTTGAATCGGGGGACACTGAAGCTTTATTT. Residues: CSVESGDTEALF.

About this clonotype: The junction shows a germline mismatch at one end, possibly a read error. The V call is TRBV9, the J call TRBJ1-2, with a tentative D call TRBD1 (5 bases). The CDR3 totals 13 residues. The germline gives CDR1 SGDLS, CDR2 YYNGEE. The CDR3 loop is CASSVQWGYDYTF. The DNA of the CDR3 is TGTGCCAGCAGCGTACAATGGGGCTATGACTACACCTTC.

The V gene is TRBV28, the J gene TRBJ1-5; 10 bases match TRBD1. V lost 3 bases to trimming and J lost 5 bases; unmatched junction nucleotides: 10. Germline CDR1 is MDHEN and CDR2 is SYDVKM. The CDR3 is 17 amino acids. CDR3 nucleotides: TGTGCCAGCAGTTTCATTGACGGGACAGGGGTTCATCAGCCCCAGCATTTT. Protein sequence: CASSFIDGTGVHQPQHF.

The chain uses TRBV12-3 or TRBV12-4 and TRBJ1-2; D gene uncertain. The CDR3 is 13 residues long. V dropped 3 bases and J dropped 2 bases, with 7 bases sitting between them. In DNA form, the CDR3 reads TGTGCCAGCAGTTTCATGGGAAACTATGGCTACACCTTC. The encoded protein is CASSFMGNYGYTF.

This clonotype appeared a few times. CDR3 DNA sequence: TGTGCCAGCAGCTCTCAAGGGGGTTCGGGCAATCAGCCCCAGCATTTT. Translation gives CASSSQGGSGNQPQHF. The chain employs TRBV7-8 and TRBJ1-5; D is perhaps TRBD1 (6 bases). The CDR3 has 16 amino acids. V lost 4 bases, J lost 2 bases, and 15 bases lay in between. Germline assignment: CDR1 SGHVS and CDR2 FQNEAQ.

This clonotype was seen a few times. V and J are TRBV12-3 or TRBV12-4 and TRBJ2-1; 8 bases are shared with TRBD2. V dropped 7 bases and J dropped 8; count of bases not matched to a gene: 4. The CDR3 spans 12 residues. CDR3 in DNA: TGTGCCAGCACCGGGAGGGACGATGAGCAGTTCTTC. Its protein is CASTGRDDEQFF.

This clonotype was seen many times. V is TRBV9 and J is TRBJ1-5; maybe TRBD1 (5 bases). V lost 3 bases and J lost 3, with 13 bases in between. This CDR3 spans 15 amino acids. Per germline, CDR1 SGDLS and CDR2 YYNGEE. The CDR3 DNA sequence: TGTGCCAGCAGCGCCCCGGGCAGGGCCAATCAGCCCCAGCATTTT. Its translation is CASSAPGRANQPQHF.

The chain links TRBV3-1 to TRBJ2-5; the D call may be TRBD1 or TRBD2 (5 bases each). This CDR3 is 14 amino acids long. Germline CDR1 reads LGHDT; CDR2 reads YNNKEL (reference sequence). V lost 2 bases and J 4 bases, leaving 11 bases between the germline ends. CDR3 in amino acids: CASSQFGAVETQYF. The DNA of the CDR3 is TGTGCCAGCAGCCAATTCGGGGCGGTAGAGACCCAGTACTTC.

Comments on this clonotype: Given a much more abundant clone one base away, this may be a read error. The gene calls are TRBV12-3 or TRBV12-4 and TRBJ2-1, with D perhaps matching TRBD1 (5 bases). Trimming left V 1 base short and J 3 bases short, with 13 bases between. The CDR3 has 16 amino acids. In nucleotides, the CDR3 is TGTGCCAGCAGTTTAGTAGGGGTGAGGCTCTACAATGAGCAGTTCTTC. It codes for CASSLVGVRLYNEQFF.

In the case of this clonotype: This could be a read error, since a much larger clone is one nucleotide away. V is TRBV28 and J is TRBJ2-5; D may be TRBD1 (5 bases). CDR3 size: 15 residues. Trimming removed 7 bases at V and 2 bases at J, with 17 bases between. CDR1 MDHEN and CDR2 SYDVKM come from the germline V gene. This CDR3 reads CASTDQGRAQETQYF. In DNA form, the CDR3 reads TGTGCCAGCACCGACCAGGGCAGGGCGCAAGAGACCCAGTACTTC.

This clonotype was seen ten or more times. The chain is built from TRBV14 and TRBJ2-3; 7 positions match TRBD2. The V gene's germline CDR1 is SGHDN and CDR2 FVKESK. V dropped 5 bases and J dropped 2; count of bases not matched to a gene: 7. CDR3 length equals 15 residues. The CDR3 loop reads CASSETSAYTDTQYF. The CDR3 nucleotides are TGTGCCAGCAGCGAAACTAGCGCCTACACAGATACGCAGTATTTT.

This clonotype was detected only a few times. The gene calls are TRBV6-6 and TRBJ2-2; D remains unclear. The CDR3 runs to 14 residues. Trimming removed 0 bases at V and 7 bases at J, with 9 bases between. Germline loops: CDR1 MNHNY, CDR2 SVGAGI (reference sequence). The CDR3 here is CASSYSSGNGELFF. CDR3 nucleotides: TGTGCCAGCAGTTACTCCTCAGGAAACGGGGAGCTGTTTTTT.

This clonotype has a count of ten or more. The J gene is TRBJ1-1, the V gene TRBV11-2; 7 bases agree with TRBD1. The CDR3 is made up of 15 amino acids. J gave up 0 bases and V 3 bases, and 4 bases lay outside the gene matches. Per germline, CDR1 SGHAT and CDR2 FQNNGV. CDR3 DNA sequence: TGTGCCAGCAGCTTGGGACAGTTAATGAACACTGAAGCTTTCTTT. This sequence encodes CASSLGQLMNTEAFF.

The chain uses TRBV27 and TRBJ2-7, with TRBD1 identical over 10 bases. After removal of 5 bases from V and 3 bases from J, the junction contained 10 bases not matched to a gene. Germline loops: CDR1 MNHEY, CDR2 SMNVEV (reference sequence). The CDR3 is 16 residues long. The CDR3, as DNA: TGTGCCAGCAGTCTCCTCTCGGGACAGGGGAGCTACGAGCAGTACTTC. This sequence encodes CASSLLSGQGSYEQYF.

About this clonotype: This could be a read error, since a much larger clone is one nucleotide away. J is TRBJ2-3 and V is TRBV24-1; TRBD1 might be the D (6 bases). Germline CDR1 KGHDR, CDR2 SFDVKD. The CDR3 has 13 amino acids. The DNA of the CDR3 is TGTGCCACCAGTGATGAGACAGGAGATATGCAGTATTTT. This gives the protein CATSDETGDMQYF.

The rearrangement joins TRBV24-1 to TRBJ1-5; TRBD1 matches at 8 bases. The length of the CDR3 is 14 residues. After removal of 4 bases from V and 10 bases from J, the junction contained 8 bases not matched to a gene. The germline V gene has CDR1 KGHDR and CDR2 SFDVKD. The CDR3 nucleotides read TGTGCCACCAGTGACCTGGACAGGGCATACCCCCAGCATTTT. It specifies CATSDLDRAYPQHF.

This clonotype was counted at least ten times. The chain employs TRBV9 and TRBJ2-5, with D unresolved. Germline-derived CDR1 and CDR2 are SGDLS and YYNGEE. Trimming took 6 bases from V and 5 from J, leaving 17 bases between them. The CDR3 runs to 14 residues. This CDR3 is CASKRLDASETQYF. CDR3 nucleotide sequence: TGTGCCAGCAAACGCCTAGATGCGTCGGAGACCCAGTACTTC.

This clonotype was observed many times. V is TRBV5-6 and J is TRBJ2-7; 9 positions match TRBD2. Losses at the gene ends were 4 bases for V and 3 bases for J; bases not matched to a gene: 8. Germline CDR1 SGHDT, CDR2 YYEEEE. The length of the CDR3 is 15 residues. CDR3 in DNA: TGTGCCAGCAGCCCAGGACTAGCGAGATACTACGAGCAGTACTTC. It is translated as CASSPGLARYYEQYF.

On this clonotype: This may be a read error: a much more frequent sequence differs by one nucleotide. The chain combines TRBV20-1 with TRBJ2-5, with TRBD1 matching 11 bases. The junction had 6 bases not matched to a gene; V was cut back by 6 bases and J by 0 bases. The germline CDR1 and CDR2 sequences are DFQATT and SNEGSKA (reference sequence). This CDR3 contains 15 residues. The CDR3 spells CSAWTGGRHQETQYF. The CDR3 bases are TGCAGTGCGTGGACAGGGGGCCGCCACCAAGAGACCCAGTACTTC.

This clonotype came up many times. The chain links TRBV9 to TRBJ2-5; D unresolved. The V gene's germline CDR1 is SGDLS and CDR2 YYNGEE. The CDR3 spans 13 residues. V was pared by 3 bases and J by 3 bases, with 9 bases between. The CDR3 DNA reads as TGTGCCAGCAGCGGAGGTCGGAAAGAGACCCAGTACTTC. Translating gives CASSGGRKETQYF.